This T cell receptor beta chain comes out of a study of blood T cell repertoires in COVID-19. Study overall: PBMCs, B-cell-depleted T cells, or T cells provided the cDNA or gDNA that made up the material.

The germline V gene encodes CDR1 LGHNA and CDR2 YSLEER. V lost 1 base and J 9 bases, leaving 12 bases between the germline ends. There are 14 residues in the CDR3. Recruits, aged roughly 18 to 95 years, lived in roughly 22 US areas. Source study methods: From reference gene primer amplification, estimates of nucleated cell counts were derived. Sequenced by immunoSEQ multiplex PCR; TCRdb stores in-frame clones only, minus some. The V and J calls and clone size were taken over from that table, and D and trimming were inferred from the DNA. The data contain fewer than 350,000 clones, around 87% of them singletons.

The TCR was taken from a woman aged 18-29 years with acute COVID-19. The chain combines TRBV4-3 with TRBJ2-2, with D maybe TRBD1 (6 bases). Source material: PBMCs or T cells enriched from blood (not recorded which). CDR3 sequence reads: CASSQVRGARELFF. The DNA of the CDR3 is TGCGCCAGCAGCCAAGTCAGGGGAGCTCGGGAGCTGTTTTTT.